The sequence of this TCR beta chain was determined in a study of post-analysis software for immune sequencing data. About this clonotype: Its antigen is still unknown.

Prepared libraries of TCR beta cDNA carried unique molecular identifiers. TCRdb re-called the PCR reads with MiXCR, one entry per CDR3 protein. Of roughly 540,000 distinct CDR3 sequences detected, roughly 34% appear once; the ten largest clones hold 4.5% to 7.5%. General study findings and limits: Patients used five TRBV segments, including TRBV5-6, TRBV5-1 and TRBV20-1, more often than controls.

Germline V lookup: CDR1 SQVTM, CDR2 ANQGSEA. The V and J ends lost 7 bases and 8 bases respectively, with 14 bases between them. CDR3 size: 11 residues. The rearrangement joins TRBV29-1 to TRBJ1-2; no reliable D call. Sequenced sample: blood. The TCR comes from a girl aged 2-17 years with multiple sclerosis. CDR3 amino acids: CSAPSGRGYTF. CDR3 nucleotide sequence: TGCAGCGCACCTTCCGGGCGAGGCTACACCTTC.